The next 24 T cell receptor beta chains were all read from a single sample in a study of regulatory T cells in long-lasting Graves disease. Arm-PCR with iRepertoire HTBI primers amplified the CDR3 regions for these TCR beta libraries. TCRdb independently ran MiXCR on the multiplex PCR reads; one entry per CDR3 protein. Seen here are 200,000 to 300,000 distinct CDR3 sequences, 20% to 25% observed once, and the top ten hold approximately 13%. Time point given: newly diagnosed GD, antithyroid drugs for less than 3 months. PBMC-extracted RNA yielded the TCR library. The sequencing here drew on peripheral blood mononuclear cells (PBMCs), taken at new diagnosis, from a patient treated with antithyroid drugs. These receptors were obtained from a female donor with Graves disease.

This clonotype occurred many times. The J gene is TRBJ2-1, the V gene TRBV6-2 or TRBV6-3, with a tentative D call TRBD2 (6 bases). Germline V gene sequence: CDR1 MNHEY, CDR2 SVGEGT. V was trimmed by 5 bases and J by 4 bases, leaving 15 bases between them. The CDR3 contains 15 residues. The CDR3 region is CASSAGSPNYNEQFF. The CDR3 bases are TGTGCCAGCAGTGCGGGATCCCCAAATTACAATGAGCAGTTCTTC.

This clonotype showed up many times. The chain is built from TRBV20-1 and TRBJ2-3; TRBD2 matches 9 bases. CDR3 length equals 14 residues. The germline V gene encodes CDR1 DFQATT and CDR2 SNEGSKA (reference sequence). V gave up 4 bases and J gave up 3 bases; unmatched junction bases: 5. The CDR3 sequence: CSANSGGVTDTQYF. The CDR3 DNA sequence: TGCAGTGCTAATAGCGGGGGAGTAACAGATACGCAGTATTTT.

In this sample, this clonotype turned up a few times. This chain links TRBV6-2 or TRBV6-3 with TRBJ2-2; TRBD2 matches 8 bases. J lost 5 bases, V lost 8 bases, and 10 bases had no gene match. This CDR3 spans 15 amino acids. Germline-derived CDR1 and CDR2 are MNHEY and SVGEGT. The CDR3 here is CASRSAGGRTGELFF. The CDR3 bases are TGTGCCAGCCGTTCGGCGGGGGGTAGGACCGGGGAGCTGTTTTTT.

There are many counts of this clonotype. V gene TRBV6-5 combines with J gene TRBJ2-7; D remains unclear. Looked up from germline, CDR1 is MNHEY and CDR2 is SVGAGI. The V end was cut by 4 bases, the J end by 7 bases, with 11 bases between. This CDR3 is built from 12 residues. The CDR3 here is CASSSYADEQYF. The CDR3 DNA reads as TGTGCCAGCAGTTCCTACGCAGATGAGCAGTACTTC.

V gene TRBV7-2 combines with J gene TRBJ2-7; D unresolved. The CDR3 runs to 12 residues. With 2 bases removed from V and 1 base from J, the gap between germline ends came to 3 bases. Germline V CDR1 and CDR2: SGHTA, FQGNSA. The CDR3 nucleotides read TGTGCCAGCAGCTTATATTCCTACGAGCAGTACTTC. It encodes CASSLYSYEQYF. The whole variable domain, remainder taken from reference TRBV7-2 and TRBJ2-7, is GAGVSQSPSNKVTEKGKDVELRCDPISGHTALYWYRQSLGQGLEFLIYFQGNSAPDKSGLPSDRFSAERTGGSVSTLTIQRTQQEDSAVYLCASSLYSYEQYFGPGTRLTVT.

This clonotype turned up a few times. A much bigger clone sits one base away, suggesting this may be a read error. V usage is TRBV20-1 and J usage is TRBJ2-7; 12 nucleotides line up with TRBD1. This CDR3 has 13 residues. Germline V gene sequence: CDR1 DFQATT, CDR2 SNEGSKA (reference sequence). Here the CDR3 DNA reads TGCAGTGCTTTCGGGACAGGGGGCTACGGGCAGTACTTC. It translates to CSAFGTGGYGQYF.

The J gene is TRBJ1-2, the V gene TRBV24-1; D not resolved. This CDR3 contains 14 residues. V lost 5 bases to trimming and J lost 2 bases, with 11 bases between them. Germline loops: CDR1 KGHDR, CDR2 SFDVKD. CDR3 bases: TGTGCCACCAGTGGAGGGTCGGGAAACTATGGCTACACCTTC. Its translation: CATSGGSGNYGYTF.

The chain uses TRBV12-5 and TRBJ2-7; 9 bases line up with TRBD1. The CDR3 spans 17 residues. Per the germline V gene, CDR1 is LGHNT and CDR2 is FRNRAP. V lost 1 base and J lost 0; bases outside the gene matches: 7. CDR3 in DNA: TGTGCTAGTGGTTTGGCCACCGGGACAGGGAGCTCCTACGAGCAGTACTTC. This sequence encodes CASGLATGTGSSYEQYF.

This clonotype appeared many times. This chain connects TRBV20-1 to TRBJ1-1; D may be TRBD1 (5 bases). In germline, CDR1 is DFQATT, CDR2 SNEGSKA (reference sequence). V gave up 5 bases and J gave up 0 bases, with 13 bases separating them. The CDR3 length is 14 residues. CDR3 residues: CSAFGGAMNTEAFF. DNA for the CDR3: TGCAGTGCTTTCGGAGGGGCGATGAACACTGAAGCTTTCTTT.

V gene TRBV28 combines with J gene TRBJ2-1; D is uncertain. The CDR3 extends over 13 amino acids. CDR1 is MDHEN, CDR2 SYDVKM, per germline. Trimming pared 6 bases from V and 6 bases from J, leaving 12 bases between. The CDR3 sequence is CASSSRISNEQFF. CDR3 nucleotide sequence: TGTGCCAGCAGCAGCAGAATATCCAATGAGCAGTTCTTC. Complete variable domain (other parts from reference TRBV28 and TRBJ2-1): DVKVTQSSRYLVKRTGEKVFLECVQDMDHENMFWYRQDPGLGLRLIYFSYDVKMKEKGDIPEGYSVSREKKERFSLILESASTNQTSMYLCASSSRISNEQFFGPGTRLTVL.

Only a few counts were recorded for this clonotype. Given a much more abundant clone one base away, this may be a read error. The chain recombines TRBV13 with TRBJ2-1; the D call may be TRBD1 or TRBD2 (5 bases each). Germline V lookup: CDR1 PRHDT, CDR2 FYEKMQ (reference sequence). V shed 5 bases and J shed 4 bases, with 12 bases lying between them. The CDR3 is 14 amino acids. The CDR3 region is CASSLGAGYNEQFF. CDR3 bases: TGTGCCAGCAGCCTCGGGGCAGGGTACAATGAGCAGTTCTTC.

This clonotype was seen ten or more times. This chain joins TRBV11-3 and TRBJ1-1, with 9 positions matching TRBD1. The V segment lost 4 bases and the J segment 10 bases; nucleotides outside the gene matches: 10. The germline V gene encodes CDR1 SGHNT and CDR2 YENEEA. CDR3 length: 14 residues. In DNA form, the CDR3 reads TGTGCCAGCAGCTGGCGGACAGGGGTTTTAATAGCTTTCTTT. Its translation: CASSWRTGVLIAFF.

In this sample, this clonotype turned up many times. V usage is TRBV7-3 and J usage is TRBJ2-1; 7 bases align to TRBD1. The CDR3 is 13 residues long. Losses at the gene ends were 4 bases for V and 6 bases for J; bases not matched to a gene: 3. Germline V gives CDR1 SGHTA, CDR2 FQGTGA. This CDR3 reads CASSSGTANEQFF. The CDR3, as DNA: TGTGCCAGCAGCTCCGGGACAGCCAATGAGCAGTTCTTC.

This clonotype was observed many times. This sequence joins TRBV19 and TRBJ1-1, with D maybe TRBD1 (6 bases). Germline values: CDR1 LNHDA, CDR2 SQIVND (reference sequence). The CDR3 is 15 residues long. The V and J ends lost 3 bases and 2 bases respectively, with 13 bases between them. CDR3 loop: CASSIQGTGNTEAFF. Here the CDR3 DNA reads TGTGCCAGTAGTATCCAGGGGACGGGTAACACTGAAGCTTTCTTT.

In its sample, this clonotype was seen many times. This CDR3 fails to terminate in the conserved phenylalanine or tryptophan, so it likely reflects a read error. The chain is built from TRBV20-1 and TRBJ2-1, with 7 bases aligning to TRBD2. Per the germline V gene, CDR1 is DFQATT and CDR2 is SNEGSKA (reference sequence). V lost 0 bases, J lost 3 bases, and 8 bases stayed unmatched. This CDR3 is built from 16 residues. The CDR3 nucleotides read TGCAGTGCTAGAGATGACGCGGGAGCGGACTACAATGAGCAGTTCCTC. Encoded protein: CSARDDAGADYNEQFL.

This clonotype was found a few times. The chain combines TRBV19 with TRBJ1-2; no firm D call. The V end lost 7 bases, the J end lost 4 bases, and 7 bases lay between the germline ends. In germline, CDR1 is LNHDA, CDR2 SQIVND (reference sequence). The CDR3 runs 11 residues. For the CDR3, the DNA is TGTGCCAGTACGACGGCCTATGGCTACACCTTC. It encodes CASTTAYGYTF.

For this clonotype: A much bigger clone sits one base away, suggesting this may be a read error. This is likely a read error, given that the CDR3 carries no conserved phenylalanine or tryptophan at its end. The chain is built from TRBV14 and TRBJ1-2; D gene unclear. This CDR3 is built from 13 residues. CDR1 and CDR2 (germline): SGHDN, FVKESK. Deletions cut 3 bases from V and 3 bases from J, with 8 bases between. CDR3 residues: CASSQHRHYGYTS. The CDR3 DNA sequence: TGTGCCAGCAGCCAGCACAGACACTATGGCTACACCTCC.

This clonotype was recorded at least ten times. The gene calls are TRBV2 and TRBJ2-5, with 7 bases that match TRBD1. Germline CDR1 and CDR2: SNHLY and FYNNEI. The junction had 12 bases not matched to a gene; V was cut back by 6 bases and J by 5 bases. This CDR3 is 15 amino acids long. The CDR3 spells CASRKTGDGGETQYF. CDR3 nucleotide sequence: TGTGCCAGCAGAAAAACAGGGGACGGTGGGGAGACCCAGTACTTC.

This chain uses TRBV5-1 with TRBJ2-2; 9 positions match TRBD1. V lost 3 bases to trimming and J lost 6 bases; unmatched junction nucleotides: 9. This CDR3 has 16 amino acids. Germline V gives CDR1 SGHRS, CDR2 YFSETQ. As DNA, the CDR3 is TGCGCCAGCAGCTCCTCGCCGGGACAGGGTGCCGGGGAGCTGTTTTTT. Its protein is CASSSSPGQGAGELFF.

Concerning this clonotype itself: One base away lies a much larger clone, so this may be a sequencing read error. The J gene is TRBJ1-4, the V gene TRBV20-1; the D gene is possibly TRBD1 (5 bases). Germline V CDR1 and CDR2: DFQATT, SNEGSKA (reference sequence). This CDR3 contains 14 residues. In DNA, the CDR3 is TGCAGTGCCCGACAGCGGGGGGACGATGAAGAACTGTTTTTT. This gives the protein CSARQRGDDEELFF.

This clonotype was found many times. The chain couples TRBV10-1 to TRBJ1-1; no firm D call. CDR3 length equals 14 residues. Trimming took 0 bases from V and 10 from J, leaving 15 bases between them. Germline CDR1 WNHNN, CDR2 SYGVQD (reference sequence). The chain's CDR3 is CASSESTTDKPAFF. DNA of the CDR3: TGCGCCAGCAGTGAGTCGACTACTGACAAGCCAGCTTTCTTT.

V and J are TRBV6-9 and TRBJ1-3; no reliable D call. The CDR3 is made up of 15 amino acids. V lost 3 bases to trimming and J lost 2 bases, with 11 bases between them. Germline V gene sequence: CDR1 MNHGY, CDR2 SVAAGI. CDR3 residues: CASSYSMGTGNTIYF. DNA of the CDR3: TGTGCCAGCAGTTACTCTATGGGGACTGGAAACACCATATATTTT.

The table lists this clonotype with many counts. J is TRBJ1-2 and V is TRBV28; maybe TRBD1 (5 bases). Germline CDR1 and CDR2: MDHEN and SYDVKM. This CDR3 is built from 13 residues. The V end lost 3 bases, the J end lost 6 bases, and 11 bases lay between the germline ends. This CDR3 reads CASSFEGIDGYTF. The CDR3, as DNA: TGTGCCAGCAGTTTTGAGGGGATAGATGGCTACACCTTC.

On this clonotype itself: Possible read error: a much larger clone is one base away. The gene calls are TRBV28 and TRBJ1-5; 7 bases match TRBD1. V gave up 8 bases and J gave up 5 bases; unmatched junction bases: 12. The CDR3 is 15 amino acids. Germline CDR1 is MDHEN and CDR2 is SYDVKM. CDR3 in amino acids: CASGRGQGGHQPQHF. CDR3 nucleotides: TGTGCCAGCGGTAGGGGGCAGGGGGGGCATCAGCCCCAGCATTTT.